The 20 T cell receptor beta chains given below trace back to one sample, sequenced in a study of T cells after yellow fever vaccination. TCRdb used MiXCR to reprocess the 5' RACE reads, holding one entry per CDR3 protein. The table shows some 500,000 distinct CDR3 sequences, with roughly 14% occurring only once. Source: PBMCs, taken on the day of the yellow fever booster vaccination. Receptors originate from a man aged 25-45 years who received the YFV17D yellow fever vaccine.

This clonotype was observed a few times. This chain uses TRBV9 with TRBJ2-1; D is undetermined. The V gene lost 4 bases and the J gene lost 9 bases, with 17 bases spanning the gap. Germline CDR1 SGDLS, CDR2 YYNGEE. This CDR3 comprises 14 residues. CDR3 coding DNA: TGTGCCAGCAGCCTTAGGGCCAGCCCGGGTGAGCAGTTCTTC. Encoded protein: CASSLRASPGEQFF.

This clonotype has just a few counts. This chain links TRBV7-2 with TRBJ1-3, with unresolved D. V shed 0 bases and J shed 7 bases, with 16 bases lying between them. This CDR3 is built from 16 residues. The germline V gene has CDR1 SGHTA and CDR2 FQGNSA. CDR3 DNA sequence: TGTGCCAGCAGCTTAGCCCCTCAGACAATACGGAACACCATATATTTT. Protein product: CASSLAPQTIRNTIYF.

V gene TRBV4-3 combines with J gene TRBJ2-1; D unresolved. The V and J ends lost 0 bases and 0 bases respectively, with 6 bases between them. CDR1 and CDR2 (germline): LGHNA, YSLEER. The CDR3 loop spans 15 amino acids. For the CDR3, the DNA is TGCGCCAGCAGCCAAGAACTAACCTCCTACAATGAGCAGTTCTTC. It specifies CASSQELTSYNEQFF.

The rearrangement links TRBV28 to TRBJ2-7; 11 nucleotides align to TRBD2. The CDR3 runs 15 residues. Germline CDR1 reads MDHEN; CDR2 reads SYDVKM. Losses at the gene ends were 3 bases for V and 5 bases for J; bases not matched to a gene: 6. CDR3 in amino acids: CASSLTLAGGHEQYF. Here the CDR3 DNA reads TGTGCCAGCAGTTTGACCCTAGCGGGAGGCCACGAGCAGTACTTC.

V is TRBV5-1 and J is TRBJ2-5; 7 bases match TRBD1. V lost 4 bases to trimming and J lost 1 base; unmatched junction nucleotides: 4. From germline, CDR1 is SGHRS and CDR2 YFSETQ. This CDR3 is built from 14 residues. CDR3 residues: CASSPGQIQETQYF. The CDR3 region has the DNA TGCGCCAGCAGCCCGGGACAGATCCAAGAGACCCAGTACTTC.

This clonotype was counted between two and nine times. The J gene is TRBJ2-1, the V gene TRBV5-1, with D perhaps TRBD1 (5 bases). The CDR3 consists of 15 residues. V gave up 1 base and J gave up 6 bases, with 14 bases separating them. Germline CDR1 reads SGHRS; CDR2 reads YFSETQ. For the CDR3, the DNA is TGCGCCAGCAGCTTGAGTGGGGCCCTCCGCAATGAGCAGTTCTTC. This encodes CASSLSGALRNEQFF.

In the case of this clonotype: One junction end disagrees with the germline gene, perhaps due to a read error. V gene TRBV7-3 combines with J gene TRBJ2-3; 8 nucleotides agree with TRBD2. CDR1 and CDR2 (germline): SGHTA, FQGTGA. The CDR3 has 18 amino acids. CDR3 protein: CACSFSSAGVGRTDTQYF. The DNA for the CDR3 is TGTGCCTGCAGTTTCAGTTCAGCGGGAGTTGGGCGCACAGATACGCAGTATTTT.

The chain joins TRBV11-3 to TRBJ2-1; perhaps TRBD2 as D (5 bases). From germline, CDR1 is SGHNT and CDR2 YENEEA. Trimming removed 5 bases from V and 0 bases from J, with 11 bases in between. This CDR3 region has 15 residues. CDR3 region: CASSRTGNSYNEQFF. The CDR3 DNA reads as TGTGCCAGCAGCAGGACTGGAAACTCCTACAATGAGCAGTTCTTC.

As regards this clonotype: It may be a read error: a sequence one base away is much more abundant. The V gene is TRBV9, the J gene TRBJ2-3; D tentatively reads TRBD1 or TRBD2 (5 bases each). CDR3 length equals 15 residues. In germline, CDR1 is SGDLS, CDR2 YYNGEE. CDR3 sequence: CASSVAGGKGDTPYF. The CDR3 nucleotides read TGTGCCAGCAGCGTAGCTGGGGGAAAAGGGGATACGCCGTATTTT.

V gene TRBV6-5 combines with J gene TRBJ2-1, with 8 bases matching TRBD2. The V gene's germline CDR1 is MNHEY and CDR2 SVGAGI. V was clipped by 4 bases and J by 4 bases; unmatched bases: 9. The CDR3 has 16 amino acids. The CDR3 spells CASSSLGGRIYNEQFF. CDR3 nucleotide sequence: TGTGCCAGCAGTTCGCTAGGCGGGAGGATTTACAATGAGCAGTTCTTC.

The chain uses TRBV11-2 and TRBJ2-5; no clear D. V was trimmed by 0 bases and J by 3 bases, leaving 11 bases between them. Germline-derived CDR1 and CDR2 are SGHAT and FQNNGV. This CDR3 comprises 15 residues. This CDR3 is CASSLEGGLKETQYF. CDR3 coding DNA: TGTGCCAGCAGCTTAGAAGGTGGCCTTAAAGAGACCCAGTACTTC.

The CDR3 spells CASSLHREEGLTDTQYF. CDR3 nucleotide sequence: TGTGCCAGCAGCCTTCACAGGGAGGAGGGCCTAACAGATACGCAGTATTTT. V gene TRBV9 combines with J gene TRBJ2-3, with D tentatively TRBD1 or TRBD2 (6 bases each). Germline V gene sequence: CDR1 SGDLS, CDR2 YYNGEE. The CDR3 totals 17 residues. The V and J ends lost 4 bases and 3 bases respectively, with 21 bases between them.

A few counts support this clonotype. The rearrangement links TRBV5-4 to TRBJ2-1; weak D call: TRBD2 (7 bases). CDR3 length: 16 residues. Trimming removed 4 bases at V and 4 bases at J, with 18 bases between. CDR1 and CDR2 from the germline V gene are SGHNT and YYREEE (reference sequence). CDR3 loop: CASSPGGRGVYNEQFF. DNA for the CDR3: TGTGCCAGCAGCCCGGGTGGGAGGGGGGTGTACAATGAGCAGTTCTTC.

This clonotype was seen many times. A much more abundant neighbour one base away suggests this may be a read error. The CDR3 DNA follows: TGTGCCAGCAGTTTTGAAGATACGCAGTATTTT. Translated: CASSFEDTQYF. The chain uses TRBV28 and TRBJ2-3, with D unclear. V lost 3 bases and J lost 5, with 3 bases in between. Germline V CDR1 and CDR2: MDHEN, SYDVKM. This CDR3 has 11 amino acids.

The chain employs TRBV12-3 or TRBV12-4 and TRBJ2-3; TRBD2 matches 13 bases. The CDR3 contains 18 residues. V dropped 5 bases and J dropped 1; count of bases not matched to a gene: 9. The chain's CDR3 is CASSPTSGRSLGTDTQYF. CDR3 nucleotide sequence: TGTGCCAGCAGTCCGACTAGCGGGAGGTCCCTGGGCACAGATACGCAGTATTTT.

This clonotype was detected a few times. The chain couples TRBV6-5 to TRBJ2-1; D may be TRBD1 or TRBD2 (5 bases each). Trimming left V 6 bases short and J 6 bases short, with 21 bases between. From germline, CDR1 is MNHEY and CDR2 SVGAGI. This CDR3 has 16 amino acids. CDR3 sequence (DNA): TGTGCCAGCAGATTACGGGGCGGCTCGATCTTCAATGAGCAGTTCTTC. Amino acids: CASRLRGGSIFNEQFF.

The sample holds a few counts of this clonotype. The rearrangement joins TRBV4-2 to TRBJ1-4; D remains unclear. Trimming cost V 0 bases and J 4 bases, with 18 bases left between them. The CDR3 runs 18 residues. CDR1 is LGHNA, CDR2 YNFKEQ, per germline. For the CDR3, the DNA is TGTGCCAGCAGCCAAGATCGGGCCACCGGCGTGATTAATGAAAAACTGTTTTTT. Protein sequence: CASSQDRATGVINEKLFF.

CDR3 protein: CASRKENRDSNEKLFF. CDR3 in DNA: TGTGCCAGCAGGAAGGAGAACCGGGATTCAAATGAAAAACTGTTTTTT. V and J are TRBV27 and TRBJ1-4; unclear D gene. This CDR3 spans 16 amino acids. V lost 6 bases and J 5 bases, leaving 19 bases between the germline ends. In germline, CDR1 is MNHEY, CDR2 SMNVEV (reference sequence).

CDR3 in amino acids: CASIQPGQGFPKNIQYF. CDR3 bases: TGTGCCAGCATCCAACCGGGACAGGGTTTTCCCAAAAACATTCAGTACTTC. The rearrangement links TRBV2 to TRBJ2-4; 9 bases match TRBD1. This CDR3 is built from 17 residues. Germline loops: CDR1 SNHLY, CDR2 FYNNEI. After removal of 7 bases from V and 2 bases from J, the junction contained 12 bases not matched to a gene.

This clonotype was counted between two and nine times. The DNA of the CDR3 is TGTGCCAGCAGCTCCCGGGAGGCAGATACGCAGTATTTT. Protein sequence: CASSSREADTQYF. The chain recombines TRBV7-2 with TRBJ2-3; 7 nucleotides line up with TRBD2. The ends lost 4 bases at V and 4 bases at J; junction bases unmatched: 2. This CDR3 contains 13 residues. The germline V gene encodes CDR1 SGHTA and CDR2 FQGNSA.